This TCR beta chain was recorded in a study of T cell repertoires in cytomegalovirus infection. Study results and caveats: Ex vivo, HLA-C-restricted CMV-specific TCR beta clonotypes prevailed over the rest of the response. Summed frequency of shared TCR beta families picked out CMV carriers who also had the relevant HLA.

TCRdb independently ran MiXCR on the reads; one entry per CDR3 protein. The sample includes roughly 130,000 distinct CDR3 sequences, 20% to 30% of them seen just once. Of note for this clonotype: Its antigen is not known.

Germline CDR1 reads SQVTM; CDR2 reads ANQGSEA. The CDR3 extends over 12 amino acids. Trimming removed 7 bases from V and 0 bases from J, with 9 bases in between. The chain uses TRBV29-1 and TRBJ1-1, with a tentative D call TRBD1 (5 bases). The TCR comes from a human donor in good health (CMV status not recorded). Some clones in this sample may be carry-over from other donors' samples. Sample: PBMCs, sequenced either directly or after in vitro stimulation (not recorded which). In nucleotides, the CDR3 is TGCAGCGCGGGACTTCTGAACACTGAAGCTTTCTTT. Encoded protein: CSAGLLNTEAFF. The full variable domain, with the rest looked up from reference TRBV29-1 and TRBJ1-1, is SAVISQKPSRDICQRGTSLTIQCQVDSQVTMMFWYRQQPGQSLTLIATANQGSEATYESGFVIDKFPISRPNLTFSTLTVSNMSPEDSSIYLCSAGLLNTEAFFGQGTRLTVV.